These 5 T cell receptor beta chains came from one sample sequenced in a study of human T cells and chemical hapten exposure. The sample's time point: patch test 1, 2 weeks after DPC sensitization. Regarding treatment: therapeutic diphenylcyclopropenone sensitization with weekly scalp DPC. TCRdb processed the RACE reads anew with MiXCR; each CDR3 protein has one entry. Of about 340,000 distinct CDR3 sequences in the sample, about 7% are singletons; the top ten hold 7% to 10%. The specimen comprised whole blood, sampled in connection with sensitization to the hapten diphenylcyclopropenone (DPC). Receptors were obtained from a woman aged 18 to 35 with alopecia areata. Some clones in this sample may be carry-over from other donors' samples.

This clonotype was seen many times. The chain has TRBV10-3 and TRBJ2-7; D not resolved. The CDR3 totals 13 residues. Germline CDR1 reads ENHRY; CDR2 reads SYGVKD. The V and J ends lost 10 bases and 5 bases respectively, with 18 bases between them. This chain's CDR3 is CATLGSAGDEQYF. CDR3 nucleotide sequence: TGTGCCACCCTAGGCTCGGCAGGTGACGAGCAGTACTTC.

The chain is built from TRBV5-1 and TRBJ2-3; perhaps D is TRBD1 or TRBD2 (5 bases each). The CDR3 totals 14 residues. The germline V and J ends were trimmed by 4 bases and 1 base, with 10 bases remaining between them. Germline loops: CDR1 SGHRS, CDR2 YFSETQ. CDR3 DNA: TGCGCCAGCAGCACACCGGGACGCACAGATACGCAGTATTTT. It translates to CASSTPGRTDTQYF.

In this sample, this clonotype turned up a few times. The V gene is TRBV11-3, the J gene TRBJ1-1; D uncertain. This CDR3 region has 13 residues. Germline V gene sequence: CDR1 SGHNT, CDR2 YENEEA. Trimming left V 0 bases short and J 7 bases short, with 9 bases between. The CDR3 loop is CASSLDERSEAFF. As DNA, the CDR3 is TGTGCCAGCAGCTTAGATGAGAGGAGTGAAGCTTTCTTT.

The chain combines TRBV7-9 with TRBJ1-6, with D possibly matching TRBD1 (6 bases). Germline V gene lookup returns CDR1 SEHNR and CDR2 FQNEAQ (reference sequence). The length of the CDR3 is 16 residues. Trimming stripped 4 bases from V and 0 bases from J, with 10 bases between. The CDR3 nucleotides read TGTGCCAGCAGCTCACAGGGAAGCTCCTATAATTCACCCCTCCACTTT. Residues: CASSSQGSSYNSPLHF.

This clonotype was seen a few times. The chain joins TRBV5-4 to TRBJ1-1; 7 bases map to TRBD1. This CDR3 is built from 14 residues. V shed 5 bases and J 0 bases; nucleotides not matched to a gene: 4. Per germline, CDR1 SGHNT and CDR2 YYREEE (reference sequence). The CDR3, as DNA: TGTGCCAGCAGGGCAGGGGGGATGAACACTGAAGCTTTCTTT. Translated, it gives CASRAGGMNTEAFF.